This entry lists 9 T cell receptor beta chains sequenced from one sample in a study of long-term antiretroviral therapy in people with HIV. Version v3.0 of the immunoSEQ assay ran at survey level. The table came from immunoSEQ multiplex PCR; TCRdb's copy has only in-frame clones and leaves some out. The table records 42,000 or so clones, roughly nine tenths of them present only once. The sequencing used unsorted PBMCs, collected 1.2 years after starting antiretroviral therapy. These receptors originate from a woman in her 50s with HIV.

The chain uses TRBV10-2 and TRBJ2-7; perhaps D is TRBD1 or TRBD2 (6 bases each). CDR1 is WSHSY and CDR2 is SAAADI in the germline V gene. The CDR3 covers 16 residues. V was clipped by 0 bases and J by 3 bases, with 15 bases between them. CDR3 in amino acids: CASSESGGTIFYEQYF. CDR3 nucleotide sequence: TGCGCCAGCAGTGAGTCGGGGGGCACGATATTCTACGAGCAGTACTTC.

The chain joins TRBV4-3 to TRBJ1-5; TRBD1 matches 7 bases. Germline assignment: CDR1 LGHNA and CDR2 YSLEER. Germline trimming cut 4 bases from V and 3 bases from J; bases unmatched to any gene: 12. This CDR3 is 17 amino acids long. CDR3 region: CASSPPPTGASNQPQHF. The DNA of the CDR3 is TGCGCCAGCAGCCCCCCTCCCACAGGGGCGTCCAATCAGCCCCAGCATTTT.

V is TRBV2 and J is TRBJ2-7, with D unclear. Germline CDR1 is SNHLY and CDR2 is FYNNEI. CDR3 length: 13 residues. Trimming took 7 bases from V and 2 from J, leaving 12 bases between them. The CDR3, as DNA: TGTGCCAGCAAAGACTCGCCAGCCTACGAGCAGTACTTC. Translation: CASKDSPAYEQYF.

The V gene is TRBV25-1, the J gene TRBJ1-3; D is perhaps TRBD1 (5 bases). Trimming pared 3 bases from V and 0 bases from J, leaving 15 bases between. Per the germline V gene, CDR1 is MGHDK and CDR2 is SYGVNS. The CDR3 sequence is 17 residues long. The CDR3 DNA sequence: TGTGCCAGCAGTGAGGGATGGGACCTCGTCTCTGGAAACACCATATATTTT. Protein: CASSEGWDLVSGNTIYF. The whole variable domain, filled in from reference TRBV25-1 and TRBJ1-3, reads EADIYQTPRYLVIGTGKKITLECSQTMGHDKMYWYQQDPGMELHLIHYSYGVNSTEKGDLSSESTVSRIRTEHFPLTLESARPSHTSQYLCASSEGWDLVSGNTIYFGEGSWLTVV.

The chain links TRBV5-8 to TRBJ1-5; D is ambiguous. The CDR3 contains 15 residues. Germline V gene lookup returns CDR1 SGHTS and CDR2 YDEGEE. Trimming took off 3 bases at V and 1 base at J, with 11 bases between the two ends. CDR3 in DNA: TGTGCCAGCAGCTCATCGGGCAGGAGCAATCAGCCCCAGCATTTT. This sequence encodes CASSSSGRSNQPQHF. Complete variable domain (other parts from reference TRBV5-8 and TRBJ1-5): EAGVTQSPTHLIKTRGQQATLRCSPISGHTSVYWYQQALGLGLQFLLWYDEGEERNRGNFPPRFSGRQFPNYSSELNVNALELEDSALYLCASSSSGRSNQPQHFGDGTRLSIL.

CDR3 in amino acids: CASSLWGAGDTEAFF. The CDR3, as DNA: TGTGCCAGCAGCTTATGGGGGGCGGGGGACACTGAAGCTTTCTTT. This chain uses TRBV7-9 with TRBJ1-1; D might be TRBD1 (6 bases). V was pared by 2 bases and J by 3 bases, with 13 bases between. Germline V lookup: CDR1 SEHNR, CDR2 FQNEAQ (reference sequence). This CDR3 is 15 amino acids long.

The genes are TRBV9 and TRBJ2-3, with D possibly being TRBD2 (5 bases). This CDR3 region has 14 residues. V lost 1 base, J lost 1 base, and 7 bases lay in between. Germline V gene data show CDR1 as SGDLS and CDR2 as YYNGEE. For the CDR3, the DNA is TGTGCCAGCAGCGTATCCGGGGGCACAGATACGCAGTATTTT. Its translation is CASSVSGGTDTQYF.

Concerning this clone: One junction end does not reproduce the germline sequence, and a read error may be involved. The chain couples TRBV7-7 to TRBJ2-2; D unclear. This CDR3 comprises 15 residues. Germline V gene data show CDR1 as SSHAT and CDR2 as FNYEAQ (reference sequence). The CDR3 is CASSLGPASAGELFF. CDR3 nucleotide sequence: TGTGCTAGCAGCTTAGGGCCAGCCTCGGCCGGGGAGCTGTTTTTT.

The rearrangement joins TRBV6-5 to TRBJ1-5, with D perhaps TRBD1 (6 bases). Germline V gene sequence: CDR1 MNHEY, CDR2 SVGAGI. The CDR3 is made up of 14 amino acids. V lost 4 bases to trimming and J lost 7 bases, with 14 bases between them. CDR3 DNA sequence: TGTGCCAGCAGTTGGACGGGGGGCGAACAGCCCCAGCATTTT. Its translation is CASSWTGGEQPQHF.